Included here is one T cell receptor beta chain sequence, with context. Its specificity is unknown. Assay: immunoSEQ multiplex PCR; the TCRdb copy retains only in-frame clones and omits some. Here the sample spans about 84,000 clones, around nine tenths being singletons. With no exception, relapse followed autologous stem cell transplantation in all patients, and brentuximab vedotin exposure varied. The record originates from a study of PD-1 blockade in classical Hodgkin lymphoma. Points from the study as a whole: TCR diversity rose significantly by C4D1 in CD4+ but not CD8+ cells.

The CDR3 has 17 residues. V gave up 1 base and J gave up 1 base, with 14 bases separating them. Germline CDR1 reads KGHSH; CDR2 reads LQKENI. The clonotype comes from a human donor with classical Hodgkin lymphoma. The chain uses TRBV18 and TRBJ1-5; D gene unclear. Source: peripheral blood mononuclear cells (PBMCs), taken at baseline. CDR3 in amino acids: CASSPLGGSVSNQPQHF. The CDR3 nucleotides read TGTGCCAGCTCACCACTGGGAGGATCGGTGAGCAATCAGCCCCAGCATTTT. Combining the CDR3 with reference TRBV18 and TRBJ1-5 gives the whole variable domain NAGVMQNPRHLVRRRGQEARLRCSPMKGHSHVYWYRQLPEEGLKFMVYLQKENIIDESGMPKERFSAEFPKEGPSILRIQQVVRGDSAAYFCASSPLGGSVSNQPQHFGDGTRLSIL.